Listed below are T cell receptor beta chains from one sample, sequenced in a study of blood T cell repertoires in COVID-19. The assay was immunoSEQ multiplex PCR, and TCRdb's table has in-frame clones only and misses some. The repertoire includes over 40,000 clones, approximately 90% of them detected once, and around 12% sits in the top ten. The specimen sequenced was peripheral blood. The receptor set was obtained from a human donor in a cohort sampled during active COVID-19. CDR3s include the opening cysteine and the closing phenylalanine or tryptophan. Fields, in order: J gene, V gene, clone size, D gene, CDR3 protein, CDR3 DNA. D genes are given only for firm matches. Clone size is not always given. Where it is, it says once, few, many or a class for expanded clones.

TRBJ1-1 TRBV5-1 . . CASSFDSNTEAFF TGCGCCAGCAGCTTTGACTCGAACACTGAAGCTTTCTTT
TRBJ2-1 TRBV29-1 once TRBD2 CSVVPAASGAYNEQFF TGCAGCGTTGTCCCTGCTGCTAGCGGAGCCTACAATGAGCAGTTCTTC
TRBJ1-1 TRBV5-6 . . CASSLAAEGFTEAFF TGTGCCAGCAGCTTGGCCGCTGAGGGTTTCACTGAAGCTTTCTTT
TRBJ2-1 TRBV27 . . CASRRERVGNNEQFF TGTGCCAGCAGGAGGGAGCGGGTGGGGAACAATGAGCAGTTCTTC
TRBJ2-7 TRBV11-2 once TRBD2 CASSLNSGGLGEQYF TGTGCCAGCAGCTTAAATAGCGGGGGCCTCGGTGAGCAGTACTTC
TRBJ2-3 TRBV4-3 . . CASSHRGGTDTQYF TGCGCCAGCAGCCACAGGGGCGGGACAGATACGCAGTATTTT
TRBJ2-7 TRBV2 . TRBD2 CASSGGLAGGRSYEQYF TGTGCCAGCAGTGGGGGACTAGCGGGAGGAAGATCCTACGAGCAGTACTTC
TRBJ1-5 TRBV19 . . CASSPPHRVLNQPQHF TGTGCCAGTAGTCCTCCCCACAGGGTCCTCAATCAGCCCCAGCATTTT
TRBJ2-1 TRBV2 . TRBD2 CASASSGGGEQFF TGTGCCAGCGCGTCTAGCGGGGGGGGTGAGCAGTTCTTC
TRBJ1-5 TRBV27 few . CASSEGGQGTYQPQHF TGTGCCAGCAGTGAGGGCGGGCAGGGGACATATCAGCCCCAGCATTTT
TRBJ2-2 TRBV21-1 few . CASRAQHTGELFF TGTGCCAGCAGGGCACAGCACACCGGGGAGCTGTTTTTT
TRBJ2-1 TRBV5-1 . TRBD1 CASSLVSAGQGREQFF TGCGCCAGCAGCTTGGTATCAGCGGGACAGGGGAGAGAGCAGTTCTTC
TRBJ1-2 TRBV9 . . CASSVDRNYGYTF TGTGCCAGCAGCGTAGACAGAAACTATGGCTACACCTTC
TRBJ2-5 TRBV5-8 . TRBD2 CASSLGLAGAPRQYF TGTGCCAGCAGCCTTGGACTAGCGGGGGCCCCTCGCCAGTACTTC
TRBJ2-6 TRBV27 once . CASSQGPRGGGPGANVLTF TGTGCCAGCAGCCAAGGACCTCGGGGAGGTGGCCCTGGGGCCAACGTCCTGACTTTC
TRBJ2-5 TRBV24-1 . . CATSDFQRPLSSETQYF TGTGCCACCAGTGATTTTCAGAGGCCGTTGAGCTCGGAGACCCAGTACTTC
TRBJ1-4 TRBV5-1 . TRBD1 CASSVYPGQGGEKLFF TGCGCCAGCAGCGTGTACCCGGGACAGGGTGGGGAAAAACTGTTTTTT
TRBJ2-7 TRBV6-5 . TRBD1 CAGQGQGRKQYF TGTGCCGGACAGGGTCAGGGTAGAAAGCAGTACTTC
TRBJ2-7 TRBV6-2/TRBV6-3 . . CASSWSGVIYEQYF TGTGCCAGCAGTTGGTCAGGGGTTATCTACGAGCAGTACTTC
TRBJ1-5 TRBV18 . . CASSGAGGNQPQHF TGTGCCAGCTCAGGAGCGGGGGGCAATCAGCCCCAGCATTTT
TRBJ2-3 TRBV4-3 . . CASSQDTLNTDTQYF TGCGCCAGCAGCCAAGACACTCTAAACACAGATACGCAGTATTTT
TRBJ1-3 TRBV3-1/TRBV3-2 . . CASSQGPNTIYF TGTGCCAGCAGCCAGGGCCCAAACACCATATATTTT
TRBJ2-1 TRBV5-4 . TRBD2 CASSLGLAGNEQFF TGTGCCAGCAGCTTGGGTCTAGCGGGCAATGAGCAGTTCTTC
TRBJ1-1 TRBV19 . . CASSKSRARDTEAFF TGTGCCAGTAGTAAGTCGAGGGCTAGGGACACTGAAGCTTTCTTT
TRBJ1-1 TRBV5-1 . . CASSSYAFPNTEAFF TGCGCCAGCAGCTCCTACGCCTTTCCGAACACTGAAGCTTTCTTT
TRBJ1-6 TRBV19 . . CASSISRWDTRRRSYNSPLHF TGTGCCAGTAGTATCTCAAGATGGGACACTCGTCGGAGATCCTATAATTCACCCCTCCACTTT
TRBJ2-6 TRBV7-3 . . CASSSLGGANVLTF TGTGCCAGCAGCTCCTTAGGGGGAGCCAACGTCCTGACTTTC
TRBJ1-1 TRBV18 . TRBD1 CASSPRTGGIAEAFF TGTGCCAGCTCACCAAGGACAGGGGGCATCGCTGAAGCTTTCTTT
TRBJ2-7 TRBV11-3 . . CASSLSASYEQYF TGTGCCAGCAGCTTAAGTGCGAGCTACGAGCAGTACTTC
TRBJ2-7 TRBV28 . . CASSLGGYEQYF TGTGCCAGCAGTTTGGGGGGTTACGAGCAGTACTTC
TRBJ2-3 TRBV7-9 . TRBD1 CASNTRTGGVADTQYF TGTGCCAGCAACACCCGGACAGGGGGCGTTGCAGATACGCAGTATTTT
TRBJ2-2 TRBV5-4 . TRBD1 CASSRGQGSGELFF TGTGCCAGCAGCCGAGGACAGGGGTCCGGGGAGCTGTTTTTT
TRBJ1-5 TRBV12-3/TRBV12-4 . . CASSTQDNQPQHF TGTGCCAGCAGTACTCAGGACAATCAGCCCCAGCATTTT
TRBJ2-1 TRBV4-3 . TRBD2 CASSQGWTSGIRNEQFF TGCGCCAGCAGCCAGGGCTGGACTAGCGGGATTCGGAATGAGCAGTTCTTC
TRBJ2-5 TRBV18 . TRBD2 CASSRTSGQQETQYF TGTGCCAGCTCCCGTACTAGCGGGCAACAAGAGACCCAGTACTTC
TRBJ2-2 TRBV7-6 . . CASSLGGLTNTGELFF TGTGCCAGCAGCTTAGGGGGACTGACGAACACCGGGGAGCTGTTTTTT
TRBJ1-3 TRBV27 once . CASSLSYSRESTIYF TGTGCCAGCAGTTTATCCTACAGCCGGGAGAGCACCATATATTTT
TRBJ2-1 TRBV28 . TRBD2 CASRAGGPSGFNEQFF TGTGCCAGCAGAGCGGGAGGCCCGTCGGGGTTCAATGAGCAGTTCTTC
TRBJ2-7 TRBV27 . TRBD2 CASSSILAGASYEQYF TGTGCCAGCAGCTCCATCCTAGCGGGGGCTTCCTACGAGCAGTACTTC
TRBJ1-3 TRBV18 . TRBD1 CASSAGTASGNTIYF TGTGCCAGCTCAGCCGGGACAGCTTCTGGAAACACCATATATTTT
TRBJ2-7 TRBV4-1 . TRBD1 CASSQVRDRVSYEQYF TGCGCCAGCAGCCAAGTAAGGGACAGGGTATCGTACGAGCAGTACTTC
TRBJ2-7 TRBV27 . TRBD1 CASSPKQGREQYF TGTGCCAGCAGTCCAAAACAGGGGCGCGAGCAGTACTTC
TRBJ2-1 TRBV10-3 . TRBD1 CAISEHRGWNEQFF TGTGCCATCAGTGAGCACAGGGGTTGGAATGAGCAGTTCTTC
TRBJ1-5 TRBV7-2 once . CASSPGQNSNQPQHF TGTGCCAGCAGCCCCGGACAGAATAGCAATCAGCCCCAGCATTTT
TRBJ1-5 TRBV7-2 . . CASSAPGSRNQPQHF TGTGCCAGCAGCGCTCCGGGATCTAGGAATCAGCCCCAGCATTTT